The 2 T cell receptor beta chains given below trace back to one sample, sequenced in a study of blood T cell repertoires in COVID-19. Here immunoSEQ multiplex PCR was the method, and the copy in TCRdb shows in-frame clones only, minus some. The data contain about 320,000 clones, 88% of them seen just once; the ten biggest clones take up 1.5% to 2%. Sequencing used peripheral blood. Receptors were obtained from a woman aged 30 to 39 with COVID-19, enrolled during active disease.

The chain recombines TRBV3-1 (or the pseudogene TRBV3-2) with TRBJ2-1; D not certain. V lost 5 bases to trimming and J lost 6 bases, with 11 bases between them. Germline V gene lookup returns CDR1 LGHDT and CDR2 YNNKEL (reference sequence). This CDR3 spans 13 amino acids. CDR3 nucleotides: TGTGCCAGCAGCTCTATCTACAGCAATGAGCAGTTCTTC. Translating it yields CASSSIYSNEQFF.

The V call is TRBV5-8, the J call TRBJ1-1; D is unclear. CDR3 size: 13 residues. Germline V gene lookup returns CDR1 SGHTS and CDR2 YDEGEE. With 0 bases removed from V and 1 base from J, the gap between germline ends came to 4 bases. CDR3 residues: CASSLGANTEAFF. CDR3 bases: TGTGCCAGCAGCTTGGGAGCGAACACTGAAGCTTTCTTT.